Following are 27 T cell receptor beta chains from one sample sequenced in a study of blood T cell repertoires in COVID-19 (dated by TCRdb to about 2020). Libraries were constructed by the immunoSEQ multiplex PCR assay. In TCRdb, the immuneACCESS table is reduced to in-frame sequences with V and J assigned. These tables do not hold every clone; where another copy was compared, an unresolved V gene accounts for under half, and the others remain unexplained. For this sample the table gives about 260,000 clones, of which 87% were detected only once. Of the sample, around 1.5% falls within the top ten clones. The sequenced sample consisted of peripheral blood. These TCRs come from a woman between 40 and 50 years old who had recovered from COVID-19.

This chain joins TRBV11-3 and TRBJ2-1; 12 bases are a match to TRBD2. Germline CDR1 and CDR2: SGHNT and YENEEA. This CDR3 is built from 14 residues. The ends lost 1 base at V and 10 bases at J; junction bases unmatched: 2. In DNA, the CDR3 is TGTGCCAGCAGCTTAGGGACTAGCGGGAAAGAGCAGTTCTTC. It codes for CASSLGTSGKEQFF.

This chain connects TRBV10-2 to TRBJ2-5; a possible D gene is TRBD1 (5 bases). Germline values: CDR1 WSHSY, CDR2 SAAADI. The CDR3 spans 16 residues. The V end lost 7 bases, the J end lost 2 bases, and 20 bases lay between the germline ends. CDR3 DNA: TGCGCCAGCAAATCCTACCCCCAGGGTCAACAAGAGACCCAGTACTTC. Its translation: CASKSYPQGQQETQYF.

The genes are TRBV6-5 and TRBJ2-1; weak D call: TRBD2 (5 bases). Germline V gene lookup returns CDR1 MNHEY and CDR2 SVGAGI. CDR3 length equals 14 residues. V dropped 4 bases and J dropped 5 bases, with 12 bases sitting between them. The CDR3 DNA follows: TGTGCCAGCAGTTGGACTTGGGGTCACAATGAGCAGTTCTTC. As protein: CASSWTWGHNEQFF.

In DNA form, the CDR3 reads TGTGCCAGCTCCAGCCAAGGGGTTCAGCCCCAGCATTTT. Translation: CASSSQGVQPQHF. V and J are TRBV6-5 and TRBJ1-5, with D maybe TRBD1 (5 bases). Between the trimmed V and J ends, which lost 8 bases and 6 bases, there was a span of 14 bases. Germline V gene data show CDR1 as MNHEY and CDR2 as SVGAGI. The CDR3 length is 13 residues.

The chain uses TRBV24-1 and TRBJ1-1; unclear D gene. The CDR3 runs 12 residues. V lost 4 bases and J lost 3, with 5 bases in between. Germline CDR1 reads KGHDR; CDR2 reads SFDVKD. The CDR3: CATSDGYTEAFF. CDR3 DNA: TGTGCCACCAGTGACGGGTACACTGAAGCTTTCTTT.

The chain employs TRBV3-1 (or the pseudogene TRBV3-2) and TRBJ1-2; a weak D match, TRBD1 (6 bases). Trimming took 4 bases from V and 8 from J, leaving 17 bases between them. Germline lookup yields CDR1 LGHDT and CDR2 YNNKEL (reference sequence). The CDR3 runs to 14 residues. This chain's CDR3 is CASSRYRGQGGYTF. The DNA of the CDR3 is TGTGCCAGCAGCCGCTACCGTGGGCAGGGGGGCTACACCTTC.

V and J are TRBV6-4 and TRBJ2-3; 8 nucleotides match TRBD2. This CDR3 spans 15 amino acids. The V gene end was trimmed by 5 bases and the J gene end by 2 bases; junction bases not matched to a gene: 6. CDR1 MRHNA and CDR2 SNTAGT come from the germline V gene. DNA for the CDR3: TGTGCCAGCAGTCGACTAGCGTCGGACACAGATACGCAGTATTTT. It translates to CASSRLASDTDTQYF.

CDR3 sequence: CASSFQGGGTEAFF. In DNA, the CDR3 is TGTGCCAGCAGCTTCCAGGGCGGGGGCACTGAAGCTTTCTTT. The chain combines TRBV5-4 with TRBJ1-1; tentatively, D is TRBD1 (5 bases). Trimming removed 2 bases from V and 4 bases from J, with 12 bases in between. The CDR3 spans 14 residues. Germline assignment: CDR1 SGHNT and CDR2 YYREEE (reference sequence).

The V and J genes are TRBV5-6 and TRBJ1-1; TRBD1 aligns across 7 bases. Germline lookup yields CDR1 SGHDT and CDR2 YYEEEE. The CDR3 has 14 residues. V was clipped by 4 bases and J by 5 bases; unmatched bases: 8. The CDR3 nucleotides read TGTGCCAGCAGCGTTACAGGGGTTCGAACTGAAGCTTTCTTT. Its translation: CASSVTGVRTEAFF.

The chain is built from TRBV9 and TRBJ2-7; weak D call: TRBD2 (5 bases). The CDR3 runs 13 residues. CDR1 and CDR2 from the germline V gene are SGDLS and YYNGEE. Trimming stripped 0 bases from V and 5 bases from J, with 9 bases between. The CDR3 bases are TGTGCCAGCAGCGTAGCCCCGGGGAACGAGCAGTACTTC. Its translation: CASSVAPGNEQYF.

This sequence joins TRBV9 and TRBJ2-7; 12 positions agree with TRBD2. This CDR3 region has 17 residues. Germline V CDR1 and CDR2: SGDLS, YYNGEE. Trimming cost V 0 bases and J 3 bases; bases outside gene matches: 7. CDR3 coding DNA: TGTGCCAGCAGCGTAGCCGGACTAGCGGGGAGATTCTACGAGCAGTACTTC. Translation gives CASSVAGLAGRFYEQYF.

The CDR3 sequence: CASSHRDREAGELFF. In nucleotides, the CDR3 is TGTGCCAGCAGCCACCGGGACAGGGAAGCCGGGGAGCTGTTTTTT. The chain carries TRBV7-9 and TRBJ2-2; the match to TRBD1 covers 9 bases. This CDR3 comprises 15 residues. The V and J ends lost 5 bases and 6 bases, in that order; junction bases with no gene match: 7. Per germline, CDR1 SEHNR and CDR2 FQNEAQ (reference sequence).

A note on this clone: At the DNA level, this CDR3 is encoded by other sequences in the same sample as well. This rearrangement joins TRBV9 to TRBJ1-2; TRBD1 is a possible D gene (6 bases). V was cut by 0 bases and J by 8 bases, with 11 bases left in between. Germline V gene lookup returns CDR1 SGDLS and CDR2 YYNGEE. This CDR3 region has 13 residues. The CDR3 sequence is CASSVGPGDGYTF. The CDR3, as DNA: TGTGCCAGCAGCGTAGGCCCAGGGGACGGCTACACCTTC.

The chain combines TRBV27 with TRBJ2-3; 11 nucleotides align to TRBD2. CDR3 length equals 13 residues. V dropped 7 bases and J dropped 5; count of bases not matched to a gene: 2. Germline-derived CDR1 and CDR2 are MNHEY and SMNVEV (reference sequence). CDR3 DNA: TGTGCCAGCATCGGACTAGCGGGAGATACGCAGTATTTT. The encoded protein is CASIGLAGDTQYF.

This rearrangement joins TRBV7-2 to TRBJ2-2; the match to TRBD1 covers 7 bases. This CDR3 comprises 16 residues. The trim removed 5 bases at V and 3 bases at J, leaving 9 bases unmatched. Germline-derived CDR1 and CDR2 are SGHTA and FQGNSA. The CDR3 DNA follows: TGTGCCAGCAGCGTAAGACAGGGCCGGGACACCGGGGAGCTGTTTTTT. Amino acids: CASSVRQGRDTGELFF.

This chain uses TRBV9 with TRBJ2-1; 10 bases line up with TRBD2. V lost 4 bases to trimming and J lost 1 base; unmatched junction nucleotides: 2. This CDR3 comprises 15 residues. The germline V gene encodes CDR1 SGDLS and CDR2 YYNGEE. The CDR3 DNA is TGTGCCAGCAGCAGCGGGGGGGCGTCCTACAATGAGCAGTTCTTC. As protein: CASSSGGASYNEQFF.

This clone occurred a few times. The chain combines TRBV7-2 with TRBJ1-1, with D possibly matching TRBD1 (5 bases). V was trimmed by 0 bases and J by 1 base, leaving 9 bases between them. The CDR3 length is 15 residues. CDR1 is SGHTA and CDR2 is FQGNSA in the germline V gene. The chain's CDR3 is CASSLAPGGNTEAFF. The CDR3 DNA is TGTGCCAGCAGCTTAGCGCCGGGGGGGAACACTGAAGCTTTCTTT.

The CDR3 here is CASSLRTGGIGELFF. The CDR3 DNA reads TGTGCCAGCAGCCTCAGGACAGGGGGCATCGGGGAGCTGTTTTTT. The rearrangement links TRBV7-6 to TRBJ2-2; 11 bases are shared with TRBD1. The CDR3 totals 15 residues. V was pared by 5 bases and J by 7 bases, with 6 bases of the junction left unmatched. In germline, CDR1 is SGHVS, CDR2 FNYEAQ.

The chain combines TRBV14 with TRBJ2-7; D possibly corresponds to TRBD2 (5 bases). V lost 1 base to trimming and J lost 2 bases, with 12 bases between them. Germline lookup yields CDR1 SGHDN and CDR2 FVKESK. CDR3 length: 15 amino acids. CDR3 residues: CASSQGVANTYEQYF. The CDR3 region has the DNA TGTGCCAGCAGCCAAGGGGTAGCGAACACCTACGAGCAGTACTTC.

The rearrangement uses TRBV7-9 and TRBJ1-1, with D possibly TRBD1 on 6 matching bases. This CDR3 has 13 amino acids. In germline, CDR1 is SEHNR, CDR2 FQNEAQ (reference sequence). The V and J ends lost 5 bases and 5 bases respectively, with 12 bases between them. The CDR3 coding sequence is TGTGCCAGCAGCACACAGGGCGGGACTGAAGCTTTCTTT. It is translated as CASSTQGGTEAFF.

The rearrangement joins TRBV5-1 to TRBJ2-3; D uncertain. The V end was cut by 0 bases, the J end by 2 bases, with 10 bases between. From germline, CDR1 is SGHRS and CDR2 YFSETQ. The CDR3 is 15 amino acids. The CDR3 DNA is TGCGCCAGCAGCTTGGCCTTCAGTTTCACAGATACGCAGTATTTT. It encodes CASSLAFSFTDTQYF.

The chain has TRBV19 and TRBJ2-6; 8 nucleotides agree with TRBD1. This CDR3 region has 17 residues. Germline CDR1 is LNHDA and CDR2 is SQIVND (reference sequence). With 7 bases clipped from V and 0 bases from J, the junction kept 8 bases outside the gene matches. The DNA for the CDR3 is TGTGCCAGTACCCAGGGGGCGACTCCCTCTGGGGCCAACGTCCTGACTTTC. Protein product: CASTQGATPSGANVLTF.

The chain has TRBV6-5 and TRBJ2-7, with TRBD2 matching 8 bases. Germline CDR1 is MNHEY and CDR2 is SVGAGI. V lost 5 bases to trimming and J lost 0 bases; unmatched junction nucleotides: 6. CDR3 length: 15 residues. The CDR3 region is CASSHSGVYSYEQYF. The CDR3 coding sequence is TGTGCCAGCAGTCATAGCGGGGTCTACTCCTACGAGCAGTACTTC.

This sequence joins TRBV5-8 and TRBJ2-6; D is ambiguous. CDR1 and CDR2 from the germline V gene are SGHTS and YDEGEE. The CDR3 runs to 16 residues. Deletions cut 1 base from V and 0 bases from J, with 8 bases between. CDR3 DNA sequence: TGTGCCAGCAGCTTGTTCAAGAGCTCTGGGGCCAACGTCCTGACTTTC. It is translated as CASSLFKSSGANVLTF.

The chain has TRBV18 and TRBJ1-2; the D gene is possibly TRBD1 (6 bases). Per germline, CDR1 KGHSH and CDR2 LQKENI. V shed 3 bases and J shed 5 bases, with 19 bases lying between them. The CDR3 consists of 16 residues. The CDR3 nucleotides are TGTGCCAGCTCACCCAACAGGGAGATATTATTATATGGCTACACCTTC. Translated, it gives CASSPNREILLYGYTF. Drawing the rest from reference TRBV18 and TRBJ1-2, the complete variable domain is NAGVMQNPRHLVRRRGQEARLRCSPMKGHSHVYWYRQLPEEGLKFMVYLQKENIIDESGMPKERFSAEFPKEGPSILRIQQVVRGDSAAYFCASSPNREILLYGYTFGSGTRLTVV.

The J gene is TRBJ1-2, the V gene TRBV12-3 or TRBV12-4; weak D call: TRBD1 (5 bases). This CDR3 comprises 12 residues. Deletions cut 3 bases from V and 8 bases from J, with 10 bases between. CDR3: CASSLGQGGYTF. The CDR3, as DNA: TGTGCCAGCAGTTTGGGTCAGGGAGGCTACACCTTC.

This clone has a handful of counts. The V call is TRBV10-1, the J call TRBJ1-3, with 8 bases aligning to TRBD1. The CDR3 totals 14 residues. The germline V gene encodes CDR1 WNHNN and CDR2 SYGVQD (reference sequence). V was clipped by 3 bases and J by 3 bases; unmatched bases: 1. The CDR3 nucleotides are TGCGCCAGCAGTGAACAGGGGGTTGGAAACACCATATATTTT. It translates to CASSEQGVGNTIYF.